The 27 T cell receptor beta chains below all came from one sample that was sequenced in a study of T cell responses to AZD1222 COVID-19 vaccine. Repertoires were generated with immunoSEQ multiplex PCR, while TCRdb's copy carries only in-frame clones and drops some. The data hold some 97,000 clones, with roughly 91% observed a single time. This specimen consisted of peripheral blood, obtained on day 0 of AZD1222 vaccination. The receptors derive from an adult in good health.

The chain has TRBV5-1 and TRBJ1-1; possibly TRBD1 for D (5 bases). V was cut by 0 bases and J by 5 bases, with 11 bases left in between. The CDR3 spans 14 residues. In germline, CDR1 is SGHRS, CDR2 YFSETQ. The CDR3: CASSLAGRGTEAFF. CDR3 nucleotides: TGCGCCAGCAGCTTGGCGGGCCGGGGGACTGAAGCTTTCTTT.

CDR3 sequence (DNA): TGTGCCAGCAGTGACAGGGATGTTGATGGCTACACCTTC. Its translation is CASSDRDVDGYTF. The chain recombines TRBV6-1 with TRBJ1-2; weak D call: TRBD1 (5 bases). The CDR3 extends over 13 amino acids. V lost 3 bases and J lost 6, with 11 bases in between. Per the germline V gene, CDR1 is MNHNS and CDR2 is SASEGT.

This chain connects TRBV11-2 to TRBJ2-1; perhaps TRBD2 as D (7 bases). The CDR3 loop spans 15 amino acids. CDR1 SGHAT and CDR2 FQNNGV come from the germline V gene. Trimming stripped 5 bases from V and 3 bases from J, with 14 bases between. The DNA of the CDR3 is TGTGCCAGCAGCCCCCAGCGGGACAACTACAATGAGCAGTTCTTC. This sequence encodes CASSPQRDNYNEQFF.

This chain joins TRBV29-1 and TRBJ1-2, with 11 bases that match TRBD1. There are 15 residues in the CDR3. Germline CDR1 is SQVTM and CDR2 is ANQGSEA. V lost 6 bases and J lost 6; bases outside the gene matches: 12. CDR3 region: CSVLTGTGGRNGYTF. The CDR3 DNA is TGCAGCGTGCTAACCGGGACAGGGGGTCGCAATGGCTACACCTTC.

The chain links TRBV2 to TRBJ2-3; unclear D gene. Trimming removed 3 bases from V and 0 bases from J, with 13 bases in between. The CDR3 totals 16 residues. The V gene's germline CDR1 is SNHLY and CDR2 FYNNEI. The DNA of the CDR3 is TGTGCCAGCAGTGAGAGTAGGCCCCCCAGCACAGATACGCAGTATTTT. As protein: CASSESRPPSTDTQYF.

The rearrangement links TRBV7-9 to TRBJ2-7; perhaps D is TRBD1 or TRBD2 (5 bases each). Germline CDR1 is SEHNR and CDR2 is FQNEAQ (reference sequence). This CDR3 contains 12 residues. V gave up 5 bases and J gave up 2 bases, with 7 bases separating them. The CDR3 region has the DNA TGTGCCAGCAGCCAGGGAGCCTACGAGCAGTACTTC. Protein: CASSQGAYEQYF.

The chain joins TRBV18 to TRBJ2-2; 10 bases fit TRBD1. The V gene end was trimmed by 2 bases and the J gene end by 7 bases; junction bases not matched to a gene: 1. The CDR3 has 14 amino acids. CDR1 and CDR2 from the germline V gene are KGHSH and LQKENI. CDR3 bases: TGTGCCAGCTCACCAGGGACAGGGGACGGGGAGCTGTTTTTT. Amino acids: CASSPGTGDGELFF.

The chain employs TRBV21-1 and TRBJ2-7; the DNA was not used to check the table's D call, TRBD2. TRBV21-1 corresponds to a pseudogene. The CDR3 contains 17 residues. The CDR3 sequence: CASSKERLAGPSYEQYF. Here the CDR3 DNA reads TGTGCCAGCAGCAAAGAGAGGCTAGCGGGACCTTCCTACGAGCAGTACTTC.

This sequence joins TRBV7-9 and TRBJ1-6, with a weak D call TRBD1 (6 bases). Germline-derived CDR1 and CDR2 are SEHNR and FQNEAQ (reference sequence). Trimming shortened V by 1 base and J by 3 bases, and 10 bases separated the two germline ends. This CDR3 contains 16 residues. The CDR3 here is CASSLGGGHYNSPLHF. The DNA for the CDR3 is TGTGCCAGCAGCTTAGGTGGGGGACACTATAATTCACCCCTCCACTTT.

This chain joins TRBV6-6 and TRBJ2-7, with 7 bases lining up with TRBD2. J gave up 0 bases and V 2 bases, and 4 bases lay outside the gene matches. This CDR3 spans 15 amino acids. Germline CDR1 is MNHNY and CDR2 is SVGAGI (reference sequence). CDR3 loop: CASSYESGNSYEQYF. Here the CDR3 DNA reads TGTGCCAGCAGTTACGAGAGCGGGAACTCCTACGAGCAGTACTTC.

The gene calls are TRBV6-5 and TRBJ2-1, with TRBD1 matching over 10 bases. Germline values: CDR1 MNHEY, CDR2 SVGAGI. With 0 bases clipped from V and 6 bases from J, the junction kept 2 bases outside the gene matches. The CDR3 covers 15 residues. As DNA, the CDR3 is TGTGCCAGCAGTTACTCGGACAGGGGGGGCAATGAGCAGTTCTTC. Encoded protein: CASSYSDRGGNEQFF.

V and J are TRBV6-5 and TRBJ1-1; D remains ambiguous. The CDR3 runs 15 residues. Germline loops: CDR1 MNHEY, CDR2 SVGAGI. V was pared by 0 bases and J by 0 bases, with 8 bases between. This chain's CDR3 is CASSYSTSMNTEAFF. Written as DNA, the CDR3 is TGTGCCAGCAGTTACTCGACAAGCATGAACACTGAAGCTTTCTTT.

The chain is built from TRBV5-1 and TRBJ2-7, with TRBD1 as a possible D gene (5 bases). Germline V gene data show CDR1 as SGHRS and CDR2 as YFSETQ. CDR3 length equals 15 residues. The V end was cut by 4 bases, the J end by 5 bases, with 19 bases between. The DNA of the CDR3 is TGCGCCAGCAGCATCTCGGCAGGGAAGGCCCACGAGCAGTACTTC. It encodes CASSISAGKAHEQYF.

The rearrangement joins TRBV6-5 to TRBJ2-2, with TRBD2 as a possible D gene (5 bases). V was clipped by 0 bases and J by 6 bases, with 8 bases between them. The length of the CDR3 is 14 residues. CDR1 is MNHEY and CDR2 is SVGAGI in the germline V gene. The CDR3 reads CASSYSSSPGELFF. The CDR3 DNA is TGTGCCAGCAGTTACTCGTCTAGCCCCGGGGAGCTGTTTTTT.

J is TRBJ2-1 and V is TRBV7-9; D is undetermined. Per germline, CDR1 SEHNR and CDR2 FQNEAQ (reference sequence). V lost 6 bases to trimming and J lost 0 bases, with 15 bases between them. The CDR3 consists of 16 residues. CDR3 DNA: TGTGCCAGCAGTCACTCCAGCATGGGCTCCTACAATGAGCAGTTCTTC. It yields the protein CASSHSSMGSYNEQFF.

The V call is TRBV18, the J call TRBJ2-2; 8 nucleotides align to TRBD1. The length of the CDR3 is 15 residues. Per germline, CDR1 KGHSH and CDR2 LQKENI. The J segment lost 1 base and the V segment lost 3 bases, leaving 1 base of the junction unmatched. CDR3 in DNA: TGTGCCAGCTCACCCGGGACAGGGAACACCGGGGAGCTGTTTTTT. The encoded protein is CASSPGTGNTGELFF.

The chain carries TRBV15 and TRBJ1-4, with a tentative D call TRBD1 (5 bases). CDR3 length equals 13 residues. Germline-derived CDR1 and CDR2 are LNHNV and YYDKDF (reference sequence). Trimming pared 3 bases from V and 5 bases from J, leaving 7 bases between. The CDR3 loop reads CATSSGGNEKLFF. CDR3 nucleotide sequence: TGTGCCACCAGCAGTGGGGGGAATGAAAAACTGTTTTTT.

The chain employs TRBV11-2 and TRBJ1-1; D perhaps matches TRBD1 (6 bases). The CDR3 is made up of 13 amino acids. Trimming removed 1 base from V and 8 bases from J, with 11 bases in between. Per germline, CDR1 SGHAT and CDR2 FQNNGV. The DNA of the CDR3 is TGTGCCAGCAGCTTAGGGGGGGCGAGAGAAGCTTTCTTT. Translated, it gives CASSLGGAREAFF.

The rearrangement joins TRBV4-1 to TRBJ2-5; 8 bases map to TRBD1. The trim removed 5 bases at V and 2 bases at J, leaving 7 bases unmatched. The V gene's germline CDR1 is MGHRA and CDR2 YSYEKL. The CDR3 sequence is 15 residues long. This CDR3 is CASSSWTGLQETQYF. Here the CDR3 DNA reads TGCGCCAGCAGCTCATGGACAGGGCTTCAAGAGACCCAGTACTTC.

The CDR3 coding sequence is TGTGCCAGCAGCCCGGGGGGGGATACGCAGTATTTT. Its translation: CASSPGGDTQYF. V is TRBV7-3 and J is TRBJ2-3; 8 positions agree with TRBD2. Per the germline V gene, CDR1 is SGHTA and CDR2 is FQGTGA. The CDR3 is 12 amino acids. With 5 bases clipped from V and 6 bases from J, the junction kept 1 base outside the gene matches.

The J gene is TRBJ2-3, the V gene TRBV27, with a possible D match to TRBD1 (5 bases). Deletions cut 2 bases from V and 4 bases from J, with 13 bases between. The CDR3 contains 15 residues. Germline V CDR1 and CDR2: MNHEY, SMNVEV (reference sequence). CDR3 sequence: CASSLKGRGADTQYF. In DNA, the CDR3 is TGTGCCAGCAGTTTAAAGGGAAGGGGCGCAGATACGCAGTATTTT.

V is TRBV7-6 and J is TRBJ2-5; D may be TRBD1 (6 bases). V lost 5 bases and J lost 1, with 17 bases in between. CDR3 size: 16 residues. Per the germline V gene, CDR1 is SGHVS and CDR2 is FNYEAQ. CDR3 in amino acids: CASSPYWGPAQETQYF. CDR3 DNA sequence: TGTGCCAGCAGCCCCTATTGGGGGCCCGCCCAAGAGACCCAGTACTTC. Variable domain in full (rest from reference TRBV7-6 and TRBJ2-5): GAGVSQSPRYKVTKRGQDVALRCDPISGHVSLYWYRQALGQGPEFLTYFNYEAQQDKSGLPNDRFSAERPEGSISTLTIQRTEQRDSAMYRCASSPYWGPAQETQYFGPGTRLLVL.

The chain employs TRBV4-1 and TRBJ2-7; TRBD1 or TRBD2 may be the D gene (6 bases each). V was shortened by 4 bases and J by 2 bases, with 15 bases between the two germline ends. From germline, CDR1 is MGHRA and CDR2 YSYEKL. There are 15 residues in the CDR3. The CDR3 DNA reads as TGCGCCAGCAGCCTCGTATCGGGGGCGACCTACGAGCAGTACTTC. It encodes CASSLVSGATYEQYF.

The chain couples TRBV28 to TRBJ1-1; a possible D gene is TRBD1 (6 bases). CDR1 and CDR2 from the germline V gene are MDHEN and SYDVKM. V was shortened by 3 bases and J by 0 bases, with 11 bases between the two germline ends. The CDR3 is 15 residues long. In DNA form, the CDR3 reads TGTGCCAGCAGTTTCTTCGACAGGCTGAACACTGAAGCTTTCTTT. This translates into CASSFFDRLNTEAFF.

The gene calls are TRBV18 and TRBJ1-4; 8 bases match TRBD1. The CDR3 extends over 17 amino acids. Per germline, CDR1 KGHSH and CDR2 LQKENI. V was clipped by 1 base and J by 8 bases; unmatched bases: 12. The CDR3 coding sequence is TGTGCCAGCTCACCACGACAGGGGTTGGCCTCCCGGGAAAAACTGTTTTTT. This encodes CASSPRQGLASREKLFF.

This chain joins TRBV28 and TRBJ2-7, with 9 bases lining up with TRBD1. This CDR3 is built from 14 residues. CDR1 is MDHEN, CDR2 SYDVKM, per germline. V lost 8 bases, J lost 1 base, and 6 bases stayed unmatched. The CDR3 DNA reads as TGTGCCAGCCAGACAGGGGGATGGTCCTACGAGCAGTACTTC. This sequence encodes CASQTGGWSYEQYF. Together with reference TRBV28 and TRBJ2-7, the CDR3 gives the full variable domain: DVKVTQSSRYLVKRTGEKVFLECVQDMDHENMFWYRQDPGLGLRLIYFSYDVKMKEKGDIPEGYSVSREKKERFSLILESASTNQTSMYLCASQTGGWSYEQYFGPGTRLTVT.

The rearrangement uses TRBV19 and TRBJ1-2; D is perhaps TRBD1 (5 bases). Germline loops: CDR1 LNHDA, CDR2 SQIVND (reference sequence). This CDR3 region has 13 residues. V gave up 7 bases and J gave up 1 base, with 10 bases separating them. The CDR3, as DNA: TGTGCCAGTACAGGGTCCCTTAACTATGGCTACACCTTC. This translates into CASTGSLNYGYTF.